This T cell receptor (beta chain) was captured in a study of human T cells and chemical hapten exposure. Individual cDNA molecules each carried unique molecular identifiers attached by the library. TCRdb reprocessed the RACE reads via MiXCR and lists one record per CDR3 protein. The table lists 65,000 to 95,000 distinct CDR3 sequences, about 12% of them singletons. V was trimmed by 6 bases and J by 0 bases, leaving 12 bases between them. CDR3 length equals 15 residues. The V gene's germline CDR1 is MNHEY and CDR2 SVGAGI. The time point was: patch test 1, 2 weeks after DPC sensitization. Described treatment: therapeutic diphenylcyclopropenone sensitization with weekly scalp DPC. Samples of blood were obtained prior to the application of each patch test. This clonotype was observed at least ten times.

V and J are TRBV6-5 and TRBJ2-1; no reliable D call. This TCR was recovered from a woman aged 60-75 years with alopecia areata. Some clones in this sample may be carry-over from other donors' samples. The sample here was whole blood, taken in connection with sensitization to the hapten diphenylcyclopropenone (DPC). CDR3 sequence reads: CASSRGRSSYNEQFF. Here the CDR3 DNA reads TGTGCCAGCAGCCGCGGACGCAGCTCCTACAATGAGCAGTTCTTC.